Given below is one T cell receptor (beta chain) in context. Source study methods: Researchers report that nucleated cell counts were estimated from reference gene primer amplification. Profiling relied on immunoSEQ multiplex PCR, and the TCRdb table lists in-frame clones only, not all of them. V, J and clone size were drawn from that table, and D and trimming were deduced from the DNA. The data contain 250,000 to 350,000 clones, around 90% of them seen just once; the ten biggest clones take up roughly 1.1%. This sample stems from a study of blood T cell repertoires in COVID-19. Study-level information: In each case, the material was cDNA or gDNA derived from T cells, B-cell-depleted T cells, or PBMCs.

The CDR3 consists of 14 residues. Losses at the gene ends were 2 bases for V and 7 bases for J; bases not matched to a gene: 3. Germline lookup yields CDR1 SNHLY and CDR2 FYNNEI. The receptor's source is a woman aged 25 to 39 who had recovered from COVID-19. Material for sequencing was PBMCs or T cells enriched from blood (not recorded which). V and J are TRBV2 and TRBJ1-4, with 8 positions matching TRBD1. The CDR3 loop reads CASSEWTGIEKLFF. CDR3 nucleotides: TGTGCCAGCAGTGAATGGACAGGGATTGAAAAACTGTTTTTT.